This record looks at one T cell receptor (beta chain) sequence and its context. The sample originates from a study of blood T cell repertoires in COVID-19. Study context: Collection of acute and convalescent COVID-19 samples took place in the United States, Italy and Spain. T cells, B-cell-depleted T cells, or PBMCs supplied cDNA or gDNA.

The cohort comprised adults aged about 18 to 100 years residing in under 30 US areas. The recovered donors of Cohort 3 showed two negative PCRs, clearance, or symptom resolution. This table comes from immunoSEQ multiplex PCR, and its TCRdb copy is limited to in-frame clones, with some not included. Altogether a few hundred thousand clones are present, around 85% being singletons, with the ten largest covering more than 2%. What was sequenced was PBMCs or T cells enriched from blood (not recorded which). This sequence originates from a man younger than 45 who had recovered from COVID-19.

CDR3 nucleotides: TGTGCCAGCAGCGTCTCCGACAGCCATTCATCACCCCTCCACTTT. Translating it yields CASSVSDSHSSPLHF. This sequence joins TRBV11-2 and TRBJ1-6; a weak D match, TRBD1 (5 bases). Trimming shortened V by 5 bases and J by 10 bases, and 18 bases separated the two germline ends. CDR3 length: 15 amino acids. The V gene's germline CDR1 is SGHAT and CDR2 FQNNGV.